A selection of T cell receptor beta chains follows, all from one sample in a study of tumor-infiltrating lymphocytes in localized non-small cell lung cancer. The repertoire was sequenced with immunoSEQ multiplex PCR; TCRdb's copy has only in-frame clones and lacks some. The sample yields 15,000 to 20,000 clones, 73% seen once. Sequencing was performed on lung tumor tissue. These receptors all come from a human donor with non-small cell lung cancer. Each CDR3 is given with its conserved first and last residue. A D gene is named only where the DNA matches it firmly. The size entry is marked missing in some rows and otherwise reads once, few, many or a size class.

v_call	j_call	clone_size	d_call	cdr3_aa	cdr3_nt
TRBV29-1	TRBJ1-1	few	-	CSVELRGMNTEAFF	TGCAGCGTTGAACTAAGGGGAATGAACACTGAAGCTTTCTTT
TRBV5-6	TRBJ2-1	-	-	CASRTSGEQFF	TGTGCCAGCAGAACCTCCGGTGAGCAGTTCTTC
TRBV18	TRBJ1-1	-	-	CASSPYTGVVNTEAFF	TGTGCCAGCTCACCATATACCGGGGTGGTGAACACTGAAGCTTTCTTT
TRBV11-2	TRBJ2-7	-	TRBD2	CASSSRRGGGSVKWQYF	TGTGCCAGCAGCTCTCGCCGGGGCGGGGGTTCGGTAAAGTGGCAGTACTTC
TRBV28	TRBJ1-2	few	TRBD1	CASSFLGDREFKRGYTF	TGTGCCAGCAGTTTTTTAGGGGACAGGGAGTTTAAACGTGGCTACACCTTC
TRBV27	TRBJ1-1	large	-	CASSPRDGGVDLSAFF	TGTGCCAGCAGTCCCAGGGACGGTGGTGTAGACCTGAGCGCTTTCTTT
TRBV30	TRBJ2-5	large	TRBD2	CAWTSGSETQYF	TGTGCCTGGACTAGCGGGAGTGAGACCCAGTACTTC
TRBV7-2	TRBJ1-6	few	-	CASSLGWRYNSPLHF	TGTGCCAGCAGCTTAGGGTGGCGATATAATTCACCCCTCCACTTT
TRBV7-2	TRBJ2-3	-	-	CASSLYTGTQYF	TGTGCCAGCAGCTTATATACCGGTACGCAGTATTTT
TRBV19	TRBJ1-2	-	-	CASSYRYGYTF	TGTGCCAGTAGTTACAGATATGGCTACACCTTC
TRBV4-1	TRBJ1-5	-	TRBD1	CASSQDLRTGGAWGANQPQHF	TGCGCCAGCAGCCAAGATTTAAGGACAGGGGGCGCGTGGGGGGCCAATCAGCCCCAGCATTTT
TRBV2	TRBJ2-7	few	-	CASGGEGTLSYEQYF	TGTGCCAGCGGCGGTGAGGGTACCCTCTCCTACGAGCAGTACTTC
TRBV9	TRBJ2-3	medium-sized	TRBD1	CASSARMGQGVDTQYF	TGTGCCAGCAGCGCCCGAATGGGACAGGGGGTAGATACGCAGTATTTT
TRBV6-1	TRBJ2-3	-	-	CASSVDPVRAQYF	TGTGCCAGCAGTGTCGACCCAGTCCGGGCGCAGTATTTT
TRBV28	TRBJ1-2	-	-	CASSFARSPYSYTF	TGTGCCAGCAGTTTTGCACGGTCTCCTTATAGCTACACCTTC
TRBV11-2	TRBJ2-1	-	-	CASSPDYNEQFF	TGTGCCAGCAGCCCCGATTACAATGAGCAGTTCTTC
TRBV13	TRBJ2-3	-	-	CASSLISRTTDTQYF	TGTGCCAGCAGCTTAATTAGCAGAACCACAGATACGCAGTATTTT
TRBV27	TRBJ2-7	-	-	CASSPDRSEQYF	TGTGCCAGCAGTCCCGACCGGAGCGAGCAGTACTTC
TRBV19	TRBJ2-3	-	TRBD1	CASSIDRRDRIADTQYF	TGTGCCAGTAGTATAGATCGGCGGGACAGGATTGCGGATACGCAGTATTTT
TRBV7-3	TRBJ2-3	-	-	CASSLISGSTDTQYF	TGTGCCAGCAGCTTAATTTCCGGTAGCACAGATACGCAGTATTTT
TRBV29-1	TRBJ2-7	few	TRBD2	CSVGLAGDGEQYF	TGCAGCGTTGGACTAGCGGGAGACGGCGAGCAGTACTTC
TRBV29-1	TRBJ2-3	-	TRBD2	CSVALAGTGDTQYF	TGCAGCGTCGCTCTAGCGGGAACAGGAGATACGCAGTATTTT
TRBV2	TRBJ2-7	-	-	CASSGGTSRGEQYF	TGTGCCAGCAGTGGAGGAACGTCTCGGGGCGAGCAGTACTTC
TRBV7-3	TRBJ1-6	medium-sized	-	CASSSGPEPNSPLHF	TGTGCCAGCAGCTCGGGGCCCGAACCAAATTCACCCCTCCACTTT
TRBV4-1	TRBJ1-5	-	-	CASSQVLTQGNQPQHF	TGCGCCAGCAGCCAAGTACTCACTCAAGGGAATCAGCCCCAGCATTTT
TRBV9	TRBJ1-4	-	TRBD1	CASSVQGAPIEKLFF	TGTGCCAGCAGCGTGCAGGGGGCGCCTATTGAAAAACTGTTTTTT
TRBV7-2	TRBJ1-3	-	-	CASSSGHSGNTIYF	TGTGCCAGCAGCTCGGGACACTCTGGAAACACCATATATTTT
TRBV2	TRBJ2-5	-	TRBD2	CASSVAGVGETQYF	TGTGCCAGCAGTGTAGCGGGGGTAGGAGAGACCCAGTACTTC
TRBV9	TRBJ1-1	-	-	CASSVEGVNTEAFF	TGTGCCAGCAGCGTAGAAGGAGTGAACACTGAAGCTTTCTTT
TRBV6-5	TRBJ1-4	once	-	CASSYSDGINEKLFF	TGTGCCAGCAGTTACTCCGACGGGATTAATGAAAAACTGTTTTTT
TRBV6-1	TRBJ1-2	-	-	CASSIAGKGGYGYTF	TGTGCCAGCAGTATTGCAGGGAAAGGTGGCTATGGCTACACCTTC
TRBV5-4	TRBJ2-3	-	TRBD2	CASSLAALATDTQYF	TGTGCCAGCAGCTTGGCCGCACTAGCGACAGATACGCAGTATTTT
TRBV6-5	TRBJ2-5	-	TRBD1	CASSTQDRGETQYF	TGTGCCAGCAGTACCCAAGACAGGGGCGAGACCCAGTACTTC
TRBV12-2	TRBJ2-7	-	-	CASRPRTRRSYEQYF	TGTGCAAGTCGCCCCCGTACTCGGAGGTCGTACGAGCAGTACTTC
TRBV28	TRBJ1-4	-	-	CASSYQLGGTNEKLFF	TGTGCCAGCAGTTACCAGCTCGGGGGGACTAATGAAAAACTGTTTTTT
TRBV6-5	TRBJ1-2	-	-	CASSGLGTVNYGYTF	TGTGCCAGCAGTGGCCTCGGGACGGTTAACTATGGCTACACCTTC
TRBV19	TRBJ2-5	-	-	CASSIGHNAGKKTQYF	TGTGCCAGTAGTATCGGCCACAACGCAGGGAAAAAGACCCAGTACTTC
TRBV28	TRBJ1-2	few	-	CASSEGEADGGTYGYTF	TGTGCCAGCAGTGAAGGTGAGGCAGATGGGGGAACCTATGGCTACACCTTC
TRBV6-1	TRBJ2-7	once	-	CASRPTRGPYEQYF	TGTGCCAGCAGGCCTACCCGTGGGCCCTACGAGCAGTACTTC
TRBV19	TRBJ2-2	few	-	CAIGDTGELFF	TGTGCCATAGGGGACACCGGGGAGCTGTTTTTT
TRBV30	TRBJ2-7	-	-	CAWSVFRAASYEQYF	TGTGCCTGGAGTGTTTTCAGGGCGGCCTCCTACGAGCAGTACTTC
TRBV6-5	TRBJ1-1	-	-	CASSQGGITEAFF	TGTGCCAGCAGTCAAGGGGGGATAACTGAAGCTTTCTTT
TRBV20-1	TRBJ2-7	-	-	CSARGNYEQYF	TGCAGTGCTAGGGGTAACTACGAGCAGTACTTC